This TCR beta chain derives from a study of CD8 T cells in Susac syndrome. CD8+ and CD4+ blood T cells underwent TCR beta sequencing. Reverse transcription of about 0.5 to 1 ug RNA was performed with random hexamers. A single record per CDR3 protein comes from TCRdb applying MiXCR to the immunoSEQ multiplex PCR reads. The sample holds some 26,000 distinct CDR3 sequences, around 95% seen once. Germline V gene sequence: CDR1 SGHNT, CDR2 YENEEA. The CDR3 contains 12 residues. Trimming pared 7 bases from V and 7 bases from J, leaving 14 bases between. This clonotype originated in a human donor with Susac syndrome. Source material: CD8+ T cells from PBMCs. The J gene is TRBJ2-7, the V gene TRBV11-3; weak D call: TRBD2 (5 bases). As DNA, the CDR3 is TGTGCCAGCACCAGTGCGGGTGGTGAGCAGTACTTC. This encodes CASTSAGGEQYF.